The 14 T cell receptor beta chains reported below all come from one sample, sequenced in a study of T cells in Graves' hyperthyroidism and ophthalmopathy. TCR beta CDR3 region amplification was performed from RNA transcripts. When the TCR CDR3 underwent first-round RT-PCR, the HTBI primer set was used. Via MiXCR, TCRdb re-called the multiplex PCR reads, giving one row per CDR3 protein. Counted here are nearly 600,000 distinct CDR3 sequences, approximately 15% occurring once; the ten biggest clones make up over 6%. The sequenced material came from blood. These receptors were taken from a woman under 30 with Graves' ophthalmopathy.

The table lists this clonotype with many counts. The chain joins TRBV29-1 to TRBJ2-1; 9 bases fit TRBD1. The germline V gene encodes CDR1 SQVTM and CDR2 ANQGSEA. With V trimmed by 5 bases and J by 5 bases, 7 bases remained unmatched. The CDR3 runs 14 residues. CDR3 in amino acids: CSVLQGAQHNEQFF. Written as DNA, the CDR3 is TGCAGCGTTTTACAGGGGGCCCAGCACAATGAGCAGTTCTTC.

The sample holds a few counts of this clonotype. Given a much more abundant clone one base away, this may be a read error. The V gene is TRBV2, the J gene TRBJ2-5; D is possibly TRBD1 (6 bases). V dropped 8 bases and J dropped 3 bases, with 13 bases sitting between them. CDR1 and CDR2 (germline): SNHLY, FYNNEI. CDR3 length: 13 residues. The CDR3 reads CASGIQGKETQYF. The CDR3 DNA follows: TGTGCCAGCGGTATACAGGGAAAAGAGACCCAGTACTTC.

This clonotype was detected many times. This chain joins TRBV5-6 and TRBJ1-1, with D perhaps matching TRBD1 (5 bases). This CDR3 spans 11 amino acids. Germline V gene lookup returns CDR1 SGHDT and CDR2 YYEEEE. Trimming pared 1 base from V and 9 bases from J, leaving 7 bases between. CDR3 sequence reads: CASSLNRQAFF. DNA for the CDR3: TGTGCCAGCAGCTTGAACAGGCAAGCTTTCTTT.

This clonotype has at least ten counts. V is TRBV11-2 and J is TRBJ2-3; D may be TRBD1 or TRBD2 (5 bases each). The CDR3 is 15 residues long. CDR1 and CDR2 (germline): SGHAT, FQNNGV. V was pared by 2 bases and J by 0 bases, with 9 bases between. This CDR3 is CASSLMWGSTDTQYF. For the CDR3, the DNA is TGTGCCAGCAGCTTAATGTGGGGGAGCACAGATACGCAGTATTTT.

This clonotype showed up many times. The chain is built from TRBV2 and TRBJ2-5; a possible D gene is TRBD2 (6 bases). The germline CDR1 and CDR2 sequences are SNHLY and FYNNEI. V gave up 10 bases and J gave up 4 bases, with 16 bases separating them. The CDR3 spans 13 residues. The CDR3 DNA is TGTGCCACTACCTCGGAGGGAGGAGAGACCCAGTACTTC. This codes for CATTSEGGETQYF.

V usage is TRBV9 and J usage is TRBJ2-7; TRBD2 might be the D (6 bases). The CDR3 is made up of 15 amino acids. Germline V CDR1 and CDR2: SGDLS, YYNGEE. Trimming stripped 4 bases from V and 6 bases from J, with 20 bases between. This CDR3 is CASSPAGGPQGEQYF. The DNA for the CDR3 is TGTGCCAGCAGCCCCGCAGGAGGGCCACAAGGCGAGCAGTACTTC. The whole variable domain, filled in from reference TRBV9 and TRBJ2-7, reads DSGVTQTPKHLITATGQRVTLRCSPRSGDLSVYWYQQSLDQGLQFLIQYYNGEERAKGNILERFSAQQFPDLHSELNLSSLELGDSALYFCASSPAGGPQGEQYFGPGTRLTVT.

This clonotype was observed a handful of times. V gene TRBV12-5 combines with J gene TRBJ2-1; 14 bases map to TRBD2. CDR3 size: 16 residues. V lost 1 base and J lost 10; bases outside the gene matches: 6. The germline V gene has CDR1 LGHNT and CDR2 FRNRAP. In nucleotides, the CDR3 is TGTGCTAGTGGTTTGGGGGGACTAGCGGGAGCGGGGGAGCAGTTCTTC. Translated, it gives CASGLGGLAGAGEQFF.

The J gene is TRBJ1-2, the V gene TRBV7-8; TRBD1 matches at 11 bases. The CDR3 is made up of 13 amino acids. CDR1 and CDR2 (germline): SGHVS, FQNEAQ. The V and J ends lost 6 bases and 7 bases, in that order; junction bases with no gene match: 4. CDR3 DNA sequence: TGTGCCAGCAGAATGGACAGGGGGCTTGGCTACACCTTC. Translating gives CASRMDRGLGYTF.

At least ten counts were recorded for this clonotype. V usage is TRBV24-1 and J usage is TRBJ2-7; 9 bases fit TRBD2. Germline CDR1 is KGHDR and CDR2 is SFDVKD. The CDR3 spans 13 residues. Trimming at V came to 7 bases and at J to 3 bases, leaving 3 bases not matched to a gene. The CDR3 sequence is CATSKAGGYEQYF. CDR3 DNA: TGTGCCACCAGCAAAGCGGGGGGCTACGAGCAGTACTTC.

The rearrangement joins TRBV6-1 to TRBJ2-7; 11 bases match TRBD2. The trim removed 7 bases at V and 5 bases at J, leaving 10 bases unmatched. CDR3 length: 15 residues. CDR1 and CDR2 from the germline V gene are MNHNS and SASEGT. CDR3 DNA: TGTGCCAGCAACCCCCTTAGCGGGAGGGTCGACGAGCAGTACTTC. Its translation is CASNPLSGRVDEQYF.

This clonotype was seen repeatedly, ten times or more. As DNA, the CDR3 is TGTGCCACCCTTACTTGGCGGGTTCAAGAGACCCAGTACTTC. This sequence encodes CATLTWRVQETQYF. V gene TRBV28 combines with J gene TRBJ2-5, with a weak D call TRBD2 (5 bases). The CDR3 extends over 14 amino acids. V lost 10 bases to trimming and J lost 2 bases, with 17 bases between them. Germline CDR1 reads MDHEN; CDR2 reads SYDVKM. The variable domain in full, completed from reference TRBV28 and TRBJ2-5, reads DVKVTQSSRYLVKRTGEKVFLECVQDMDHENMFWYRQDPGLGLRLIYFSYDVKMKEKGDIPEGYSVSREKKERFSLILESASTNQTSMYLCATLTWRVQETQYFGPGTRLLVL.

This clonotype has at least ten counts. The chain joins TRBV6-1 to TRBJ2-2; 8 bases agree with TRBD2. The trim removed 6 bases at V and 3 bases at J, leaving 18 bases unmatched. The CDR3 contains 19 residues. Per germline, CDR1 MNHNS and CDR2 SASEGT. CDR3 nucleotide sequence: TGTGCCAGCAGCGACCCCGGGGGGGCGACGGGAGGGTACACCGGGGAGCTGTTTTTT. This sequence encodes CASSDPGGATGGYTGELFF.

This clonotype was seen repeatedly, ten times or more. The chain links TRBV7-9 to TRBJ1-2; tentative D call: TRBD1 (5 bases). The V end lost 4 bases, the J end lost 0 bases, and 12 bases lay between the germline ends. The CDR3 spans 15 residues. Germline V gene sequence: CDR1 SEHNR, CDR2 FQNEAQ (reference sequence). The CDR3 DNA follows: TGTGCCAGCAGCTCCTGGGGGAACTCTAACTATGGCTACACCTTC. This gives the protein CASSSWGNSNYGYTF.

As regards this clonotype: Since a much larger clone is just one base distant, this may be a read error. The V gene is TRBV11-2, the J gene TRBJ2-1, with D maybe TRBD2 (7 bases). V lost 0 bases, J lost 3 bases, and 12 bases lay in between. Germline assignment: CDR1 SGHAT and CDR2 FQNNGV. The CDR3 is made up of 16 amino acids. The CDR3 reads CASSLDRRGLYNEQFF. The CDR3 nucleotides are TGTGCCAGCAGCTTAGATCGGCGGGGGCTCTACAATGAGCAGTTCTTC.